The T cell receptor beta chain described here comes from a study of shared clonotypes between healthy human individuals. The V end lost 3 bases, the J end lost 0 bases, and 12 bases lay between the germline ends. The CDR3 runs 16 residues. Germline lookup yields CDR1 KGHSH and CDR2 LQKENI. Clones were sequenced by immunoSEQ multiplex PCR, and TCRdb holds only the in-frame ones, with some missing. Of some 1,600,000 clones listed, 95% to 99% are singletons. The sequence was obtained from a man between 25 and 39 years old in good health. Material: naive CD4+ T cells sorted from blood. Subset denoted: CD45RA+ positively selected. The rearrangement links TRBV18 to TRBJ1-3; tentatively, D is TRBD1 (6 bases). CDR3 region: CASSPKRTDSGNTIYF. CDR3 sequence (DNA): TGTGCCAGCTCACCGAAAAGGACAGACTCTGGAAACACCATATATTTT.